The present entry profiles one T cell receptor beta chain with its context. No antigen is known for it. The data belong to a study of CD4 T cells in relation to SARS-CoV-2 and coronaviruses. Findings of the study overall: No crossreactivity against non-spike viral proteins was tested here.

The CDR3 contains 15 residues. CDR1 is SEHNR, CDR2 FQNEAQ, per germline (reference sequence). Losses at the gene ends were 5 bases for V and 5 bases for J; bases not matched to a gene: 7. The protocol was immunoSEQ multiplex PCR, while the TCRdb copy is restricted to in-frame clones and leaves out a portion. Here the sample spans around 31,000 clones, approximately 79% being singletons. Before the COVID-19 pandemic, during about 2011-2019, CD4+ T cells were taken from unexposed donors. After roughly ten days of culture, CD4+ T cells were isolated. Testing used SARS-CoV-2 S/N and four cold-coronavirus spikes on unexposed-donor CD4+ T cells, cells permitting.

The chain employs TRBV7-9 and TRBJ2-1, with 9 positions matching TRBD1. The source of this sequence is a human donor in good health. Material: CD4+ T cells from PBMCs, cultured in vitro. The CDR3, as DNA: TGTGCCAGCAGCCTGGGACAGGGTAAACACAATGAGCAGTTCTTC. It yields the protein CASSLGQGKHNEQFF.